Sequencing of this TCR beta chain was carried out in a study of beta chain features in type 1 diabetes (dated by TCRdb to between 2017 and 2018). At the level of the whole study: Mean age, gender distribution, total cell number and subset yield did not differ between patients and healthy donors. A total of approximately 100,000,000 sorted cells were examined across all samples, and the number of cells per subset was strongly correlated with RNA yield. In the study, recently diagnosed type 1 diabetes patients and matched healthy donors were compared on the TCRB repertoires of their sorted circulating CD4+ T cell subsets. Naive and central memory subsets were obtained from all 28 donors, but regulatory and stem cell-like memory subsets were isolated from only 8 patients and 8 healthy donors.

Inclusive of the bounding cysteine and phenylalanine, the CDR3 is 13 residues long. The DNA shown is the 39-base CDR3, in frame from base 1. V drops 3 bases and J drops 3 bases, leaving 10 bases in between. CDR1 and CDR2 were assigned from the germline V gene as SGHRS and YFSETQ. This clone has only a few counts. The specificity of this receptor is unknown. Qualities for individual bases were not recorded, and no much larger clone is one base off. Each donor gave one peripheral blood draw, approximately 100 mL on average, collected into heparinised tubes. A BD FACSAria II was used to sort naive, central memory, regulatory and stem cell-like memory CD4+ T cells with a panel that included CD45RO, CCR7, CD25, CD127, CD95 and CD27. Every sorted population had a purity above 95%. Right away, PBMCs were isolated by Lymphoprep density gradient centrifugation and were stained directly, with no culture step. So that batch effects would be minimized, each experiment stained and sorted samples in pairs, pairing one healthy donor with one patient.

Broader findings and caveats from the paper: Fewer insertions and more nucleotide deletions at VDJ recombination sites were observed in patients with type 1 diabetes, implying thymic rearrangement abnormalities. PCR may preferentially amplify shorter templates, but because patient and control samples were amplified and corrected together, any resulting skew would affect both groups equally. A moderate but significant shortening of TCRB CDR3 length was observed in type 1 diabetes patients in all four CD4+ subsets. Because the HLA sub-analyses included only small numbers of individuals, any influence of HLA type on TCRB rearrangement was left unresolved. Naive, central memory and regulatory TCRB repertoires appeared to be more alike among patients than among healthy donors. Because cDNA was sequenced instead of genomic DNA, highly expressing activated cells could be over-represented, though the groups showed no difference in activation or CD3 levels.

The entire isolated RNA was reverse transcribed using the High Capacity cDNA Reverse Transcription Kit, and thus expressed TCRB transcripts were sequenced. Deep immunoSEQ sequencing was applied to naive, central memory and regulatory T cell samples, giving an average of roughly 3.3 million total reads per sample. After sorted cells were lysed in RLT buffer, RNA was extracted with DNase-treated RNeasy Micro or Mini kits, with the choice depending on cell number. Each cell subset was processed on its own to prevent cross-contamination, while patient and healthy donor samples were processed together. TCRB sequences were amplified from cDNA with the immunoSEQ multiplex PCR, producing 87-bp fragments spanning the CDR3 region. The amplicons were sequenced using the Illumina HiSeq platform. Per the source publication's procedure: Synthetic template baselines were used to correct PCR bias computationally, reads within Hamming distance 2 were collapsed together, and singletons that could not be merged were discarded. Reads were aligned to IMGT to assign V, D and J genes, CDR3 length, and insertions or deletions at six rearrangement sites. Within each subset, clonotype counts were normalized to sorted cell number, and only after that were true diversity and Gini coefficients computed with the tcR R package. The overlap coefficient, calculated on TCRB nucleotide sequences, was used to measure repertoire sharing. As a proxy for the pre-selection repertoire, out-of-frame TCRB sequences from naive cells were analyzed. TCRdb took over this immuneACCESS table, retaining in-frame rearrangements with V and J assigned. Such tables are incomplete; in checked studies, under half of the missing clones stem from an unresolved V gene, and the remainder is unexplained. D and trimming were read from the DNA, whereas the V and J calls and clone size are those reported in that table. The sample table contains approximately 730,000 clones; only one count was recorded for around 15% of them. The ten largest clones take up 0.022% of the sample.

Sequencing was carried out using naive CD4+ T cells from blood. The cell subset or site label for this specimen denotes: true naive CD4+ T cells. This clonotype was obtained from a man between 18 and 29 years old with type 1 diabetes. In this chain, TRBV5-1 is recombined with TRBJ2-7, with no reliable assignment of the D segment. The DNA reads as follows: TGCGCCAGCAGCTCCCATACTGGCTACGAGCAGTACTTC. Its amino acids are CASSSHTGYEQYF.